This T cell receptor beta chain was captured by sequencing in a study of blood T cells in healthy people across ages. The length of the CDR3 is 16 residues. CDR1 and CDR2 (germline): SGHTA, FQGNSA. Losses at the gene ends were 5 bases for V and 4 bases for J; bases not matched to a gene: 4. A few counts support this clonotype. No fewer than 7 million PBMCs went into each sample. Total RNA amounts of at least 5 micrograms were extracted per sample. Through a sample-barcoded 5' primer and a J-beta primer mix, a second PCR was run for about 6 to 11 cycles. Every single cDNA molecule received a tag from a template-switch adaptor with 12 random nucleotides. The yield of each sample was at least 2.5 million CDR3-containing paired-end reads. One entry per CDR3 protein results from TCRdb running MiXCR on the 5' RACE reads. Found here are some 900,000 distinct CDR3 sequences, about 48% of them singletons; the top ten hold 13%.

The chain recombines TRBV7-2 with TRBJ2-3, with TRBD2 matching over 15 bases. The sample comprised blood. The clonotype was recovered from a man younger than 40 in good health. In DNA, the CDR3 is TGTGCCAGCAGCCCGGGACTAGCGGGGGGTTCAGATACGCAGTATTTT. Translated: CASSPGLAGGSDTQYF.